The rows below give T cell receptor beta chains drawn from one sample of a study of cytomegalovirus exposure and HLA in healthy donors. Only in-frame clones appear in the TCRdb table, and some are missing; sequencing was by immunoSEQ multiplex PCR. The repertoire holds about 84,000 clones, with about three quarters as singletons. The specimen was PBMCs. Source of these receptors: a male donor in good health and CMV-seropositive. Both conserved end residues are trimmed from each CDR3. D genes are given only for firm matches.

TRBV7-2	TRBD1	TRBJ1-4	ASSPRTGLLSATNEKLF
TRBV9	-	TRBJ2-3	ASSVAGTSTDTQY
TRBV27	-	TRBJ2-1	ASSMPGSYNEQF
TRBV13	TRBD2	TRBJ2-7	ASSYRTSGIYEQY
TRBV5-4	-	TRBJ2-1	ASSLLQDNEQF
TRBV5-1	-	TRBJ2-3	ASSLDRLDTDTQY
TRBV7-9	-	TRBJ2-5	ASSQQGGRETQY
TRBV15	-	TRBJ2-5	ATSRNRRGETQY
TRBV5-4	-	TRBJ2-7	ASSLVLAHEQY
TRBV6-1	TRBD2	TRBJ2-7	ASSRAGAYEQY
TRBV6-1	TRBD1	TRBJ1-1	ASSEGSGGGWTEAF
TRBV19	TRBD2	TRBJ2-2	ASSLAGPTGELF
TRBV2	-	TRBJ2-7	ASSDGRQGRPSGTYEQY
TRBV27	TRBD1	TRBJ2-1	ASTGQGFDEQF
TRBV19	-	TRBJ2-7	ASREAPSPSYEQY
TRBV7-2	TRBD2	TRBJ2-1	ASRGGREASYNEQF
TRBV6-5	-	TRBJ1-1	ASSSTGASTEAF
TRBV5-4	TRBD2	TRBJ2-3	ASSQGLAVSTDTQY
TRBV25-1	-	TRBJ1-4	ASSPGGRTNEKLF
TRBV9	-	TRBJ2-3	ASSVGVGGYTDTQY
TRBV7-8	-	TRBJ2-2	ASLSGAGELF
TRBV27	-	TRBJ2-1	ASSLTGAGGSYNEQF
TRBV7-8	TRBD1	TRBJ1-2	ASSLGGQGGGYT
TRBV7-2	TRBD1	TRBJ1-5	ASSLNPQGAGQPQH
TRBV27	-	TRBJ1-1	ASSRRDDRPYTEAF
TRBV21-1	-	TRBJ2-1	ASSKASWASGIYNEQF
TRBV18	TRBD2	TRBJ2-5	ASSPGGSETQY
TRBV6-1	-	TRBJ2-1	ASGQRNEQF
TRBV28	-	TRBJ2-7	ASSLPSVYEQY
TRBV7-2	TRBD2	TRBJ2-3	ASSPQLTSGTDTQY
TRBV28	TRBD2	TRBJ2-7	ASRGIWGGSYEQY
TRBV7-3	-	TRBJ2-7	ASSLTGGSLYEQY
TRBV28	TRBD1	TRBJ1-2	ASRRQGAKSGYT
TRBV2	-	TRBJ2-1	ASAGANHNEQF
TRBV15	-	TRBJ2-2	ATSREAGAVGELF
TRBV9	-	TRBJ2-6	ASSVGLGAGANVLT
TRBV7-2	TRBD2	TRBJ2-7	ASSPLAGGYEQY
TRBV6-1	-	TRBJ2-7	ASSEEVGVS
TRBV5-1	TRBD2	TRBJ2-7	ASSPGGYEQY
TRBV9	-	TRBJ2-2	ASSVVGTNTGELF
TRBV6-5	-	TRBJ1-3	ASSRSGDSGNTIY